Listed below are T cell receptor beta chains from one sample, sequenced in a study of blood T cell repertoires in COVID-19. The assay was immunoSEQ multiplex PCR, and TCRdb's table has in-frame clones only and misses some. The sample holds 100,000 to 150,000 clones, about 70% seen once. The sample taken for sequencing was peripheral blood. These receptor sequences come from a man in his sixties with acute or convalescent COVID-19. The CDR3 runs from the conserved cysteine through the conserved F or W. The order of the fields is V gene, clone size, CDR3 protein. Rows may omit the clone size; those that give it use once, few, many or a size class.

>TRBV7-9|NA
CASSLASLRTQYF
>TRBV12-3/TRBV12-4|few
CASTRDRADEQFF
>TRBV9|NA
CASSRAPSGGHNEQFF
>TRBV7-8|NA
CASSLAREGLAGSHEQFF
>TRBV7-2|NA
CASSLENGRGIQYF
>TRBV2|NA
CASNYGGDKNIQYF
>TRBV7-9|NA
CASSLVPGLAENNEQFF
>TRBV15|NA
CATSSARLNTEAFF
>TRBV14|NA
CASSQGTSGTSSTDTQYF
>TRBV30|NA
CAWSRDFNYGYTF
>TRBV19|NA
CASTGYGSYSYNEQFF
>TRBV7-2|NA
CASSLANRETEAFF
>TRBV29-1|NA
CSASRQENTEAFF
>TRBV3-1/TRBV3-2|few
CASSQLAGGSYNEQFF
>TRBV7-2|NA
CASSSKVDSQHAFF
>TRBV4-1|NA
CASSQGVREGRQPQHF
>TRBV5-1|NA
CASSPAPRTENEKLFF
>TRBV4-1|NA
CASSRTGPNEKLFF
>TRBV30|NA
CAWSLFGQYNSPLHF
>TRBV30|once
CAWSPRGDQPQHF
>TRBV19|NA
CASSINRNTGELFF
>TRBV29-1|few
CSVLQGSNGYTF
>TRBV14|NA
CASSQVRDRTEAFF
>TRBV30|NA
CAWTPAGGYQPQHF
>TRBV9|NA
CASSVEWSSGFYNEQFF
>TRBV5-1|NA
CASSTGDTDTQYF
>TRBV5-1|NA
CASSLTGDTKGYTF
>TRBV5-1|NA
CASSPTEHEQYF
>TRBV4-1|NA
CASSQDPPSGMGNIQYF
>TRBV11-3|NA
CASSPRTSSFSNNEQFF
>TRBV21-1|NA
CASRRTPSLRVQSRLVYGYTF
>TRBV2|NA
CASSQIAKNIQYF
>TRBV13|NA
CASSDLQGSSYEQYF
>TRBV2|NA
CASAGPPGNTIYF
>TRBV24-1|NA
CATSDRTGSSYNEQFF
>TRBV7-3|many
CASGTGGGYGYTF
>TRBV11-2|NA
CASSLDAGSHTEAFF
>TRBV6-5|once
CASSYSGTGLGQFF
>TRBV5-1|few
CASSRGEAGATGELFF
>TRBV10-2|NA
CASSERGGRMGDTQYF
>TRBV24-1|once
CATSSGRREETQYF
>TRBV12-3/TRBV12-4|NA
CASSLGQNYGYTF
>TRBV18|NA
CASSPGRRGSPEAFF
>TRBV18|NA
CASSPLKAVTGELFF
>TRBV29-1|NA
CSLRLGRDTQYF
>TRBV20-1|NA
CSASKGDSTDTQYF
>TRBV6-6|NA
CASRGTGSLNQPQHF
>TRBV7-9|NA
CASSLARPSPTTEKLFF
>TRBV5-6|few
CASSSLARGANYGYTF
>TRBV10-3|NA
CAISDAGTGTITF
>TRBV5-1|NA
CASSSQQGNTEAFF
>TRBV14|NA
CASSLRLAGTNEQFF
>TRBV29-1|NA
CSVRGIPSDGYTF
>TRBV5-4|NA
CASSRQGLNEQFF
>TRBV14|NA
CASSQGQGKGNEQFF
>TRBV27|NA
CASRPRGGGAYNEQFF
>TRBV7-2|NA
CASSSLPSSGNTIYF
>TRBV19|NA
CASSRQVGDSGANVLTF
>TRBV5-1|NA
CASRRTSGTGELFF